The 20 T cell receptor beta chains below all came from one sample that was sequenced in a study of blood T cell repertoires in COVID-19. Produced via immunoSEQ multiplex PCR; TCRdb's table is partial and in-frame only. Here the sample spans 45,000 to 50,000 clones, approximately 88% being singletons. Sequences were obtained from peripheral blood. The receptor source for this set is a man aged 45-60 years with acute or convalescent COVID-19.

This sequence joins TRBV7-9 and TRBJ2-1; TRBD2 matches 11 bases. Germline V gene lookup returns CDR1 SEHNR and CDR2 FQNEAQ (reference sequence). The V and J ends lost 5 bases and 6 bases, in that order; junction bases with no gene match: 6. The CDR3 has 15 residues. Here the CDR3 DNA reads TGTGCCAGCAGCCCCTCGGGACTAGCGGTCAATGAGCAGTTCTTC. Translating gives CASSPSGLAVNEQFF.

This clone was detected only a few times. The V and J genes are TRBV7-2 and TRBJ2-5; tentative D call: TRBD2 (6 bases). Germline lookup yields CDR1 SGHTA and CDR2 FQGNSA. The CDR3 consists of 11 residues. V gave up 5 bases and J gave up 7 bases, with 8 bases separating them. The CDR3 DNA is TGTGCCAGCAGCACGGAGGGGACCCAGTACTTC. This encodes CASSTEGTQYF. Complete variable domain (other parts from reference TRBV7-2 and TRBJ2-5): GAGVSQSPSNKVTEKGKDVELRCDPISGHTALYWYRQSLGQGLEFLIYFQGNSAPDKSGLPSDRFSAERTGGSVSTLTIQRTQQEDSAVYLCASSTEGTQYFGPGTRLLVL.

V gene TRBV5-1 combines with J gene TRBJ1-1; D is uncertain. Trimming took 0 bases from V and 6 from J, leaving 12 bases between them. Per the germline V gene, CDR1 is SGHRS and CDR2 is YFSETQ. The CDR3 length is 14 residues. The CDR3: CASSLGHFTSEAFF. The CDR3 nucleotides read TGCGCCAGCAGCTTGGGACATTTTACGTCTGAAGCTTTCTTT.

CDR3 residues: CASSSPGESNQPQHF. The CDR3 DNA reads as TGTGCCAGCAGTAGCCCCGGGGAAAGCAATCAGCCCCAGCATTTT. The genes are TRBV28 and TRBJ1-5; D uncertain. Germline V gene sequence: CDR1 MDHEN, CDR2 SYDVKM. Trimming stripped 5 bases from V and 1 base from J, with 12 bases between. This CDR3 contains 15 residues.

CDR3: CASSAPGQGPANYGYTF. The CDR3 DNA reads TGTGCCAGTAGTGCGCCGGGACAGGGACCTGCTAACTATGGCTACACCTTC. The chain uses TRBV19 and TRBJ1-2; TRBD1 matches 9 bases. This CDR3 has 17 amino acids. V shed 5 bases and J 0 bases; nucleotides not matched to a gene: 10. Germline CDR1 and CDR2: LNHDA and SQIVND (reference sequence). Combining the CDR3 with reference TRBV19 and TRBJ1-2 gives the whole variable domain DGGITQSPKYLFRKEGQNVTLSCEQNLNHDAMYWYRQDPGQGLRLIYYSQIVNDFQKGDIAEGYSVSREKKESFPLTVTSAQKNPTAFYLCASSAPGQGPANYGYTFGSGTRLTVV.

This rearrangement joins TRBV3-1 (or the pseudogene TRBV3-2) to TRBJ1-1; a possible D gene is TRBD1 (6 bases). This CDR3 has 14 amino acids. V was pared by 6 bases and J by 1 base, with 12 bases between. In germline, CDR1 is LGHDT, CDR2 YNNKEL (reference sequence). The CDR3 bases are TGTGCCAGCAGATACGGACAGAGGAACACTGAAGCTTTCTTT. Encoded protein: CASRYGQRNTEAFF.

The chain combines TRBV27 with TRBJ2-3; unclear D gene. V dropped 5 bases and J dropped 2 bases, with 8 bases sitting between them. This CDR3 has 13 residues. From germline, CDR1 is MNHEY and CDR2 SMNVEV (reference sequence). The CDR3 bases are TGTGCCAGCAGTCCCCCCTCCACAGATACGCAGTATTTT. Its protein is CASSPPSTDTQYF.

The V and J genes are TRBV24-1 and TRBJ1-1; possibly TRBD1 for D (6 bases). Germline values: CDR1 KGHDR, CDR2 SFDVKD. The CDR3 is 13 amino acids. Deletions cut 5 bases from V and 6 bases from J, with 12 bases between. The CDR3 here is CATSAGTSPEAFF. CDR3 coding DNA: TGTGCCACCAGTGCCGGGACATCGCCTGAAGCTTTCTTT.

V gene TRBV7-9 combines with J gene TRBJ2-3; no clear D gene. Trimming cost V 8 bases and J 3 bases, with 6 bases left between them. The V gene's germline CDR1 is SEHNR and CDR2 FQNEAQ (reference sequence). The CDR3 spans 11 residues. CDR3 bases: TGTGCCAGCGGAGCGACAGATACGCAGTATTTT. Translation: CASGATDTQYF.

The J gene is TRBJ2-5, the V gene TRBV6-5, with D unclear. This CDR3 region has 13 residues. Germline V gene data show CDR1 as MNHEY and CDR2 as SVGAGI. Trimming removed 6 bases from V and 5 bases from J, with 13 bases in between. The CDR3 DNA is TGTGCCAGCAGACAGACCCAAACGGAGACCCAGTACTTC. Amino acids: CASRQTQTETQYF.

The V and J genes are TRBV9 and TRBJ2-1; possibly TRBD1 for D (5 bases). The CDR3 is made up of 15 amino acids. The ends were cut back, 4 bases at V and 6 bases at J, with 17 bases in the middle. Germline-derived CDR1 and CDR2 are SGDLS and YYNGEE. CDR3 DNA: TGTGCCAGCAGCTCCAAGGCAGGGTGGGGCAATGAGCAGTTCTTC. This gives the protein CASSSKAGWGNEQFF.

This chain connects TRBV25-1 to TRBJ1-1, with 11 positions matching TRBD1. In germline, CDR1 is MGHDK, CDR2 SYGVNS. The CDR3 consists of 15 residues. The J segment lost 3 bases and the V segment lost 3 bases, leaving 3 bases of the junction unmatched. CDR3 protein: CASSDGQGADTEAFF. The CDR3, as DNA: TGTGCCAGCAGTGACGGACAGGGGGCGGACACTGAAGCTTTCTTT.

The chain couples TRBV5-1 to TRBJ2-6; TRBD1 is a possible D gene (5 bases). The V and J ends lost 4 bases and 0 bases respectively, with 20 bases between them. The germline CDR1 and CDR2 sequences are SGHRS and YFSETQ. CDR3 size: 19 residues. DNA of the CDR3: TGCGCCAGCAGCGCCTCAGTCAAGGGGTCTTCCTCTGGGGCCAACGTCCTGACTTTC. It codes for CASSASVKGSSSGANVLTF. The full variable domain, its missing parts supplied by reference TRBV5-1 and TRBJ2-6, is KAGVTQTPRYLIKTRGQQVTLSCSPISGHRSVSWYQQTPGQGLQFLFEYFSETQRNKGNFPGRFSGRQFSNSRSEMNVSTLELGDSALYLCASSASVKGSSSGANVLTFGAGSRLTVL.

This rearrangement joins TRBV5-1 to TRBJ2-1, with 8 bases lining up with TRBD2. With 0 bases clipped from V and 6 bases from J, the junction kept 8 bases outside the gene matches. Germline V gives CDR1 SGHRS, CDR2 YFSETQ. This CDR3 is built from 16 residues. Here the CDR3 DNA reads TGCGCCAGCAGCTTGGGGGTGGTAGCGGGACTCAATGAGCAGTTCTTC. Encoded protein: CASSLGVVAGLNEQFF.

The rearrangement links TRBV19 to TRBJ2-1; 8 bases map to TRBD1. The junction had 11 bases not matched to a gene; V was cut back by 4 bases and J by 6 bases. CDR3 length: 16 residues. The germline V gene has CDR1 LNHDA and CDR2 SQIVND (reference sequence). The CDR3 DNA is TGTGCCAGTAGTAAGCCAGGTGACAGGGGTTTCAATGAGCAGTTCTTC. This translates into CASSKPGDRGFNEQFF.

V is TRBV7-9 and J is TRBJ1-5, with a weak D call TRBD1 (5 bases). V gave up 6 bases and J gave up 5 bases, with 8 bases separating them. Per the germline V gene, CDR1 is SEHNR and CDR2 is FQNEAQ (reference sequence). The CDR3 length is 12 residues. The CDR3, as DNA: TGTGCCAGCAGTTCAGGGTATCAGCCCCAGCATTTT. Translating gives CASSSGYQPQHF.

The J gene is TRBJ2-7, the V gene TRBV7-9; possibly TRBD1 for D (6 bases). The CDR3 extends over 13 amino acids. In germline, CDR1 is SEHNR, CDR2 FQNEAQ (reference sequence). The V end lost 2 bases, the J end lost 3 bases, and 8 bases lay between the germline ends. The CDR3 nucleotides read TGTGCCAGCAGCTTACCAGGGGTCTACGAGCAGTACTTC. Translation: CASSLPGVYEQYF. The full variable domain, rest sourced from reference TRBV7-9 and TRBJ2-7, is DTGVSQNPRHKITKRGQNVTFRCDPISEHNRLYWYRQTLGQGPEFLTYFQNEAQLEKSRLLSDRFSAERPKGSFSTLEIQRTEQGDSAMYLCASSLPGVYEQYFGPGTRLTVT.

The chain is built from TRBV7-9 and TRBJ2-2; maybe TRBD2 (6 bases). Germline CDR1 reads SEHNR; CDR2 reads FQNEAQ (reference sequence). Trimming cost V 0 bases and J 1 base, with 9 bases left between them. This CDR3 is 16 amino acids long. CDR3 sequence reads: CASSLALGGNTGELFF. CDR3 DNA: TGTGCCAGCAGCTTAGCGTTGGGGGGGAACACCGGGGAGCTGTTTTTT.

The chain combines TRBV11-3 with TRBJ2-5; possible D gene TRBD2, 6 bases. V was pared by 1 base and J by 1 base, with 7 bases between. Germline V gene sequence: CDR1 SGHNT, CDR2 YENEEA. This CDR3 has 14 amino acids. The CDR3 bases are TGTGCCAGCAGCTTAGGGGGGGTCCAAGAGACCCAGTACTTC. Translation: CASSLGGVQETQYF. Complete variable domain (other parts from reference TRBV11-3 and TRBJ2-5): EAGVVQSPRYKIIEKKQPVAFWCNPISGHNTLYWYLQNLGQGPELLIRYENEEAVDDSQLPKDRFSAERLKGVDSTLKIQPAELGDSAVYLCASSLGGVQETQYFGPGTRLLVL.

The chain couples TRBV6-6 to TRBJ2-3; 7 nucleotides match TRBD2. Trimming at V came to 6 bases and at J to 6 bases, leaving 9 bases not matched to a gene. Germline V gene lookup returns CDR1 MNHNY and CDR2 SVGAGI (reference sequence). The CDR3 is 14 residues long. The CDR3 loop reads CASRVVLASDTQYF. The CDR3 DNA is TGTGCCAGCAGGGTGGTACTAGCGAGTGATACGCAGTATTTT.